This T cell receptor beta chain originates from a study of blood T cells in healthy people across ages (dated by TCRdb to the mid-2010s). The study in broad terms: In model experiments, template switching captured roughly one uniquely barcoded TCR beta cDNA molecule for every two T cells. Donors of different ages were randomly distributed across sequencing lanes to avoid experimental bias. The study measured age-related changes in TCR beta repertoire diversity using deep sequencing normalized with unique cDNA molecular identifiers. Donors were grouped into four age groups: young (average about 15 years), middle-aged (about 38), aged (roughly 67) and long-lived (82). Two additional independent replicas of 1 million unique cDNA reads from the same blood draw were analyzed for two donors (one aged 18 to 29 and one aged 80 or older). General findings and caveats noted by the study authors: The percentage of naive T cells measured by flow cytometry correlated strongly with observed TCR beta diversity. Since profiling was done on bulk unsorted PBMCs, naive and antigen-experienced compartments could not be conclusively compared. Observed TCR beta diversity per million T cells fell roughly linearly with age, and a significant reduction was already apparent by age roughly 41. Compared with the aged group, the long-lived group had more naive CD4+ T cells, fewer expanded clones and increased TCR diversity, suggesting age selection. The CMV infection status of donors was not known, potentially confounding age-related changes in expanded clonotypes. Total diversity estimates from one million sequenced T cells were considered lower bounds and underestimates.

Receptors were amplified or captured by 5' RACE. TCRdb lists the instrument as Illumina HiSeq 2500. The second PCR ran for about 7 to 11 cycles and used a J-beta primer mix along with a sample-barcoded 5' primer. A template-switch 5' adaptor carrying 12 random nucleotides introduced a unique molecular identifier onto each TCR beta cDNA molecule. At least 2.5 million CDR3-containing paired-end reads were obtained from each sample. All of the RNA was converted into first-strand cDNA using the Mint cDNA synthesis kit, with a TRBC-specific oligonucleotide serving as the primer. Following uracil-DNA glycosylase treatment, a first 18-cycle PCR with universal primers M1SS and BC2_uni_R was performed on all cDNA. Turning to the authors' computational methods: Normalization of each sample was performed by random selection of 1 million high-quality reads, each carrying a distinct molecular identifier. Reads sharing molecular identifiers were discarded rather than binned into consensus sequences. CDR3 identification, clonotype clustering and error correction used MiTCR with a Q25 quality threshold and the strictest error-elimination algorithm. Lower-bound total TCR beta diversity was estimated with a nonparametric unseen species model using Euler transformation. TCRdb redid the processing of the public reads, applying fastp at Q25 and MiXCR, and retained in-frame beta chains. Rows are unified per CDR3 protein, each entry keeping the most common DNA and genes. TCRdb, not the original authors, processed these V and J calls. The sample table contains approximately 810,000 distinct CDR3 sequences; only one count was recorded for around 26% of them. The ten largest clones capture roughly 17% of the sample.

Worth noting for this clonotype: There is no known antigen for this receptor. A much larger clone differs from this one at a single base, so this may be a read error.

The donors were roughly 39 Caucasian individuals from Russia, aged roughly 6 to 100 years, who were systemically healthy. Around 9.9 milliliters of peripheral blood were collected from each donor into EDTA-treated Vacutainer tubes. PBMCs were isolated by Ficoll-Paque density-gradient centrifugation, with at least 6.5 million obtained per sample. Total RNA was extracted from PBMCs with Trizol reagent, with at least 5 micrograms obtained per sample. The percentages of naive CD45RAhigh/CD27high T cells were determined by flow cytometry on a PBMC aliquot from every donor. From the cysteine through the phenylalanine, the CDR3 covers 16 amino acids. Solely the CDR3 DNA is kept, with 48 bases framed from the first base.

The material sequenced was blood. The rearranged segments are TRBV12-3 or TRBV12-4 and TRBJ1-2; 7 central bases correspond to TRBD1. This sequence originates from a woman older than 75 in good health. CDR3 reads: CASSLSRQGPNYDYTF. The nucleotide sequence is given as TGTGCCAGCAGCCTATCCAGACAGGGACCTAACTATGACTACACCTTC.